This TCR beta chain derives from a study of T cells after yellow fever vaccination. This clonotype was seen ten or more times. The CDR3 spans 16 residues. The ends lost 5 bases at V and 1 base at J; junction bases unmatched: 8. UMIs were added to TCR cDNA along with a universal primer site when it was made by 5'RACE template switching. TCRdb reprocessed the 5' RACE reads via MiXCR and lists one record per CDR3 protein. This table has roughly 70,000 distinct CDR3 sequences, 7.5% to 9% appearing once. Sequenced here: CD8+ T cells sorted from PBMCs, sampled on the day of the yellow fever booster vaccination. This clonotype was sampled from a man aged 30 to 45 who received the YFV17D yellow fever vaccine. The rearrangement links TRBV12-3 or TRBV12-4 to TRBJ2-1; 7 bases agree with TRBD1. The CDR3 region has the DNA TGTGCCAGCAGTCCACAGGGGCTTATTTCCTACAATGAGCAGTTCTTC. It encodes CASSPQGLISYNEQFF.